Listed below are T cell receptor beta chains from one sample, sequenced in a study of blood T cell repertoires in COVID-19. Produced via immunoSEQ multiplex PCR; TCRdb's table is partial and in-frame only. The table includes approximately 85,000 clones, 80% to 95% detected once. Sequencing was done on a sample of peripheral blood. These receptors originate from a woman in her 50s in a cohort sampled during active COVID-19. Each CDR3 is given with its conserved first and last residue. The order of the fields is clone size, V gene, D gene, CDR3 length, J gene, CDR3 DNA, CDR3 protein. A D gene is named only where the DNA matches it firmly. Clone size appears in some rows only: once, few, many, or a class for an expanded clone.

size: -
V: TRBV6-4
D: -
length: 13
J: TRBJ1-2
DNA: TGTGCCAGCAGGGAGGGACCCGGGTATGGCTACACCTTC
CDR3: CASREGPGYGYTF

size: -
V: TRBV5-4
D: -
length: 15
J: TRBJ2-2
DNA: TGTGCCAGCAGGTCAGGCTACTCGAACACCGGGGAGCTGTTTTTT
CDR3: CASRSGYSNTGELFF

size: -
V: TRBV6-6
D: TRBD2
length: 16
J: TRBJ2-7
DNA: TGTGCCAGCAGTTCTGGACTAGCGGGAGGTCTTCACGAGCAGTACTTC
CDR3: CASSSGLAGGLHEQYF

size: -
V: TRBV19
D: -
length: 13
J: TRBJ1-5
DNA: TGTGCCAGTGATGACAGAGCTAATCAGCCCCAGCATTTT
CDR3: CASDDRANQPQHF

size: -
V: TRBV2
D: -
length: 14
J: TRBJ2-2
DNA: TGTGCCAGCACCATACTCCGGGACACCGGGGAGCTGTTTTTT
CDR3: CASTILRDTGELFF

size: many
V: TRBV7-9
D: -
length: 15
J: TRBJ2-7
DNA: TGTGCCAGCAGCTCCGGCCGAGAGGTCTCCTACGAGCAGTACTTC
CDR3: CASSSGREVSYEQYF

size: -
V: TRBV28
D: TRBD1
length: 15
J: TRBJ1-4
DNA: TGTGCCAGCAGCTCCGGGACAGCAACTAATGAAAAACTGTTTTTT
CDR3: CASSSGTATNEKLFF

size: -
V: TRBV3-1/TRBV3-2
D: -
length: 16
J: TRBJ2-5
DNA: TGTGCCAGCAGCCAAGCCCCGGGTGGGAGTTGGGAGACCCAGTACTTC
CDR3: CASSQAPGGSWETQYF

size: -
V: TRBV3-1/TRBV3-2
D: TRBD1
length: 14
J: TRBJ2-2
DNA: TGTGCCAGCGTCCGGGGACAGGGGATCGGGGAGCTGTTTTTT
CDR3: CASVRGQGIGELFF

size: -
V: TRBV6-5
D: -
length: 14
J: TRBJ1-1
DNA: TGTGCCAGCAGTTACGGACAGAAGAACACTGAAGCTTTCTTT
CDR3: CASSYGQKNTEAFF

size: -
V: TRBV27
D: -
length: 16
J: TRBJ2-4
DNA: TGTGCCAGCAATCCCGGCCCCGCAGGGGCCAAAAACATTCAGTACTTC
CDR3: CASNPGPAGAKNIQYF

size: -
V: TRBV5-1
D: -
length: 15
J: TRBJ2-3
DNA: TGCGCCAGCAGCTTGCAGGGCGAGAGCACAGATACGCAGTATTTT
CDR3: CASSLQGESTDTQYF

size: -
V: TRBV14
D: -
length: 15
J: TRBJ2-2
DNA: TGTGCCAGCAGCCAAGTTAGGAGGAACACCGGGGAGCTGTTTTTT
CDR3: CASSQVRRNTGELFF

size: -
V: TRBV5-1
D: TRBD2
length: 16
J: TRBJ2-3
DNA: TGCGCCAGCAGCTTGGTGACTAGCGGGATGGGAGATACGCAGTATTTT
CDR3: CASSLVTSGMGDTQYF

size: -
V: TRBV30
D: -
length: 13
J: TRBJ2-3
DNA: TGTGCCTGGAGAATGGTAGTCAAAGATACGCAGTATTTT
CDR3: CAWRMVVKDTQYF

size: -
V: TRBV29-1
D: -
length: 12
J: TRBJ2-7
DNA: TGCAGCGTTACAGGGACGATGGGGGAGCAGTACTTC
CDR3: CSVTGTMGEQYF

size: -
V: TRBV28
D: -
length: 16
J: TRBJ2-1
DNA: TGTGCCAGCAGTTTATTACGACTGAGCTCCTACAATGAGCAGTTCTTC
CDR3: CASSLLRLSSYNEQFF

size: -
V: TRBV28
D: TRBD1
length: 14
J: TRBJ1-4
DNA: TGTGCCAGCAGTTCTACAGGGGGACATGAAAAACTGTTTTTT
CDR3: CASSSTGGHEKLFF

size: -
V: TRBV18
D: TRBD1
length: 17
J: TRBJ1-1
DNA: TGTGCCAGCTCACCTCCGGGACAGGGGCCCTTGAACACTGAAGCTTTCTTT
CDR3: CASSPPGQGPLNTEAFF

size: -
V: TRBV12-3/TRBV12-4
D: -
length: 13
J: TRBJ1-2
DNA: TGTGCCAGCAGTTTCCGCCAGGGGTATGGCTACACCTTC
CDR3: CASSFRQGYGYTF

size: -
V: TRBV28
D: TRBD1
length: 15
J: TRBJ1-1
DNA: TGTGCCAGCAGTTTACTCTCAGGGGGCAAGACTGAAGCTTTCTTT
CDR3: CASSLLSGGKTEAFF

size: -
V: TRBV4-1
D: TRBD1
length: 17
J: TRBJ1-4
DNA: TGCGCCAGCAGCCAGTACGCCTTGACAGGGGCGGTCGAAAAACTGTTTTTT
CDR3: CASSQYALTGAVEKLFF

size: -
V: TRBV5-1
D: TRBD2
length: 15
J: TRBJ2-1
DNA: TGCGCCAGCAGCCCGTCGGGGAGGGGTAAGAATGAGCAGTTCTTC
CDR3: CASSPSGRGKNEQFF

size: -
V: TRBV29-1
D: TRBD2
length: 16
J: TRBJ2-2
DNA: TGCAGCGTCGGAGGGGCGGGAGGGCTGAACACCGGGGAGCTGTTTTTT
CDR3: CSVGGAGGLNTGELFF

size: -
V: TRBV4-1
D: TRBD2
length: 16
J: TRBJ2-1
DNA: TGCGCCAGCAGCCAAGAGTTTAGCGGGGGTTACAATGAGCAGTTCTTC
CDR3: CASSQEFSGGYNEQFF

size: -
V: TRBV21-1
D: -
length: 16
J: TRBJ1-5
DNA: TGTGCCAGCAGCAATGTCGGGGGTTTCAGCAATCAGCCCCAGCATTTT
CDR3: CASSNVGGFSNQPQHF

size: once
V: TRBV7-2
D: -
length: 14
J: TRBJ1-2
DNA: TGTGCCAGCAGCTTAGGGACAGCTGCCTATGGCTACACCTTC
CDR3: CASSLGTAAYGYTF

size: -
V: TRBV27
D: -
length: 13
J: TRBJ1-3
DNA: TGTGCCAGCAGTGGCCAACAGGGAAACACCATATATTTT
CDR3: CASSGQQGNTIYF